This T cell receptor (beta chain) was profiled in a study of T cell changes during pregnancy in multiple sclerosis. The protocol was immunoSEQ multiplex PCR, while the TCRdb copy is restricted to in-frame clones and leaves out a portion. The sample has tens of thousands of clones, around nine tenths seen once; the top ten hold about 6.4%. V shed 5 bases and J shed 4 bases, with 14 bases lying between them. Germline assignment: CDR1 SGHVS and CDR2 FNYEAQ. The CDR3 is made up of 14 amino acids. The sequenced sample was CD8+ T cells from peripheral blood mononuclear cells, obtained in the second trimester of pregnancy. The genes are TRBV7-6 and TRBJ1-1; tentative D call: TRBD1 (6 bases). The source is a female donor with multiple sclerosis, enrolled in a pregnancy study. In nucleotides, the CDR3 is TGTGCCAGCAGCCCACAGGGAAGGGGCACTGAAGCTTTCTTT. Translating gives CASSPQGRGTEAFF.